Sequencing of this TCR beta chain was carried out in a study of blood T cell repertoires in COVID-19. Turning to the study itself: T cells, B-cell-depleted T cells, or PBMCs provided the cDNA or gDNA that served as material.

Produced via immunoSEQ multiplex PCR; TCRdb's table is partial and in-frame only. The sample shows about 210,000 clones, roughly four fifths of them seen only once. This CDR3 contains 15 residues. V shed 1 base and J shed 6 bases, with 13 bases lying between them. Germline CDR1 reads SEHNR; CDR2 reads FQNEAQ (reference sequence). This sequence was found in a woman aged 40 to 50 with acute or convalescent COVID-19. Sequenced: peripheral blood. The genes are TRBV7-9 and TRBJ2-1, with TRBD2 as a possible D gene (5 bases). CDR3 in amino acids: CASSLGGSGGNEQFF. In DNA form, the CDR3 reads TGTGCCAGCAGCTTAGGAGGCTCAGGAGGCAATGAGCAGTTCTTC.